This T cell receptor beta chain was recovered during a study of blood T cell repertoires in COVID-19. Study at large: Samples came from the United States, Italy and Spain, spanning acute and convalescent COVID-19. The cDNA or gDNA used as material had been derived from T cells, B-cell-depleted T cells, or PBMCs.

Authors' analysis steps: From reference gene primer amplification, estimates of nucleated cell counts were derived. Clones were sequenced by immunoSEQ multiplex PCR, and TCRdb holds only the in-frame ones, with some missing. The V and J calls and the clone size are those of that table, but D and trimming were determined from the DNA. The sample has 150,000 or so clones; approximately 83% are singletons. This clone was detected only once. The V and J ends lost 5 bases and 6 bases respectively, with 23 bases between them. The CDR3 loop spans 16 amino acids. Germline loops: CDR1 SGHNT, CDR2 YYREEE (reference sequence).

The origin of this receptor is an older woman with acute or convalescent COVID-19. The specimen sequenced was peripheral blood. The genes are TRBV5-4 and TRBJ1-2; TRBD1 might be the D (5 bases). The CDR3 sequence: CASSGAGGNLGDGYTF. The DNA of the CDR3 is TGTGCCAGCAGTGGGGCGGGGGGGAATTTAGGAGATGGCTACACCTTC.